The 31 T cell receptor beta chains given below trace back to one sample, sequenced in a study of cytomegalovirus exposure and HLA in healthy donors. The PCR ran on 60 Vbeta and 13 Jbeta primers. Sequencing was performed with immunoSEQ multiplex PCR; in TCRdb, only in-frame clones are kept and a portion is missing. The sample lists about 130,000 clones, 80% to 85% occurring once. The sample was PBMCs. The receptors come from a boy younger than 18 in good health and CMV-seronegative.

The chain is built from TRBV27 and TRBJ2-7; D unresolved. V dropped 2 bases and J dropped 2 bases, with 10 bases sitting between them. CDR3 size: 14 residues. Germline lookup yields CDR1 MNHEY and CDR2 SMNVEV (reference sequence). CDR3 DNA sequence: TGTGCCAGCAGTTTAGGCCGTGCCCCCTACGAGCAGTACTTC. Translated, it gives CASSLGRAPYEQYF.

The J gene is TRBJ1-5, the V gene TRBV28, with TRBD1 as a possible D gene (6 bases). The CDR3 is 14 amino acids. V shed 3 bases and J shed 5 bases, with 11 bases lying between them. Germline V gives CDR1 MDHEN, CDR2 SYDVKM. As DNA, the CDR3 is TGTGCCAGCAGTTTGGGGGGGGGCCATCAGCCCCAGCATTTT. It is translated as CASSLGGGHQPQHF.

The chain has TRBV6-5 and TRBJ2-2; D is unclear. V was trimmed by 0 bases and J by 4 bases, leaving 12 bases between them. The CDR3 contains 16 residues. Germline CDR1 MNHEY, CDR2 SVGAGI. CDR3 nucleotides: TGTGCCAGCAGTTACTCGGGCTACATAAGCACCGGGGAGCTGTTTTTT. As protein: CASSYSGYISTGELFF.

V usage is TRBV7-9 and J usage is TRBJ1-5; D is uncertain. In germline, CDR1 is SEHNR, CDR2 FQNEAQ (reference sequence). V lost 7 bases and J lost 4, with 11 bases in between. The CDR3 is 13 residues long. In nucleotides, the CDR3 is TGTGCCAGCACCGCGACGGGGAATCAGCCCCAGCATTTT. It is translated as CASTATGNQPQHF.

There are a few counts of this clone. This chain joins TRBV29-1 and TRBJ1-2; perhaps TRBD1 as D (6 bases). The V end was cut by 4 bases, the J end by 0 bases, with 12 bases between. Germline V lookup: CDR1 SQVTM, CDR2 ANQGSEA. The CDR3 contains 14 residues. CDR3 nucleotides: TGCAGCGTTGTCTGGGCAGGGGCTAACTATGGCTACACCTTC. Residues: CSVVWAGANYGYTF. Based on the CDR3 plus reference TRBV29-1 and TRBJ1-2, the full variable domain is SAVISQKPSRDICQRGTSLTIQCQVDSQVTMMFWYRQQPGQSLTLIATANQGSEATYESGFVIDKFPISRPNLTFSTLTVSNMSPEDSSIYLCSVVWAGANYGYTFGSGTRLTVV.

The V gene is TRBV19, the J gene TRBJ2-3; TRBD2 aligns across 12 bases. V lost 5 bases, J lost 0 bases, and 15 bases stayed unmatched. Germline CDR1 reads LNHDA; CDR2 reads SQIVND (reference sequence). CDR3 length: 20 amino acids. The CDR3: CASSLTLAGGSSTSTDTQYF. The CDR3 coding sequence is TGTGCCAGTAGTTTAACCCTAGCGGGAGGGTCTTCGACTAGCACAGATACGCAGTATTTT.

The rearrangement joins TRBV19 to TRBJ2-7, with a tentative D call TRBD1 (6 bases). From germline, CDR1 is LNHDA and CDR2 SQIVND (reference sequence). V was shortened by 0 bases and J by 2 bases, with 11 bases between the two germline ends. CDR3 length: 15 amino acids. The CDR3 DNA is TGTGCCAGTAGTATAGACAGAGGGGGACCCTACGAGCAGTACTTC. Translating it yields CASSIDRGGPYEQYF. The full variable domain, with the rest looked up from reference TRBV19 and TRBJ2-7, is DGGITQSPKYLFRKEGQNVTLSCEQNLNHDAMYWYRQDPGQGLRLIYYSQIVNDFQKGDIAEGYSVSREKKESFPLTVTSAQKNPTAFYLCASSIDRGGPYEQYFGPGTRLTVT.

The sample holds one count of this clone. The chain carries TRBV30 and TRBJ1-4; perhaps TRBD1 as D (6 bases). The CDR3 totals 15 residues. V dropped 0 bases and J dropped 8 bases, with 16 bases sitting between them. The germline V gene encodes CDR1 GTSNPN and CDR2 SVGIG (reference sequence). The CDR3 loop is CAWSVMGGLREKLFF. The CDR3 DNA reads as TGTGCCTGGAGTGTAATGGGGGGGCTTAGGGAAAAACTGTTTTTT.

V gene TRBV12-5 combines with J gene TRBJ2-7; 7 bases are a match to TRBD2. This CDR3 has 14 residues. The germline V gene encodes CDR1 LGHNT and CDR2 FRNRAP. V was pared by 3 bases and J by 0 bases, with 2 bases of the junction left unmatched. CDR3 sequence: CASGFPSGSYEQYF. DNA for the CDR3: TGTGCTAGTGGTTTTCCTAGCGGCTCCTACGAGCAGTACTTC. Variable domain in full (rest from reference TRBV12-5 and TRBJ2-7): DARVTQTPRHKVTEMGQEVTMRCQPILGHNTVFWYRQTMMQGLELLAYFRNRAPLDDSGMPKDRFSAEMPDATLATLKIQPSEPRDSAVYFCASGFPSGSYEQYFGPGTRLTVT.

This clone is a singleton in its sample. J is TRBJ2-3 and V is TRBV7-9; perhaps TRBD1 as D (6 bases). Per germline, CDR1 SEHNR and CDR2 FQNEAQ (reference sequence). Trimming took 5 bases from V and 5 from J, leaving 17 bases between them. The CDR3 has 15 residues. The CDR3 DNA is TGTGCCAGCAGCCGACTCGGGACAACGGGAGATACGCAGTATTTT. This codes for CASSRLGTTGDTQYF. Together with reference TRBV7-9 and TRBJ2-3, the CDR3 gives the full variable domain: DTGVSQNPRHKITKRGQNVTFRCDPISEHNRLYWYRQTLGQGPEFLTYFQNEAQLEKSRLLSDRFSAERPKGSFSTLEIQRTEQGDSAMYLCASSRLGTTGDTQYFGPGTRLTVL.

The rearrangement joins TRBV5-1 to TRBJ2-4, with D possibly being TRBD2 (6 bases). Germline V gene data show CDR1 as SGHRS and CDR2 as YFSETQ. V was clipped by 0 bases and J by 0 bases, with 13 bases between them. The CDR3 is 17 residues long. For the CDR3, the DNA is TGCGCCAGCAGCTTGGCCCCTAAGGGACTAGCCAAAAACATTCAGTACTTC. Protein sequence: CASSLAPKGLAKNIQYF.

The rearrangement joins TRBV29-1 to TRBJ1-1, with 9 nucleotides matching TRBD1. The CDR3 contains 16 residues. Germline-derived CDR1 and CDR2 are SQVTM and ANQGSEA. The V and J ends lost 2 bases and 5 bases, in that order; junction bases with no gene match: 12. The CDR3 region has the DNA TGCAGCGTTGAAACGGGACAGGGAGGGTGGGGGACTGAAGCTTTCTTT. It encodes CSVETGQGGWGTEAFF. Full variable domain (missing parts from reference TRBV29-1 and TRBJ1-1): SAVISQKPSRDICQRGTSLTIQCQVDSQVTMMFWYRQQPGQSLTLIATANQGSEATYESGFVIDKFPISRPNLTFSTLTVSNMSPEDSSIYLCSVETGQGGWGTEAFFGQGTRLTVV.

The chain's CDR3 is CASSGYGSSYEQYF. CDR3 nucleotides: TGCGCCAGCAGCGGCTATGGGAGCTCCTACGAGCAGTACTTC. The V gene is TRBV5-1, the J gene TRBJ2-7; D is perhaps TRBD2 (5 bases). The ends were cut back, 4 bases at V and 0 bases at J, with 11 bases in the middle. The germline CDR1 and CDR2 sequences are SGHRS and YFSETQ. There are 14 residues in the CDR3.

This chain links TRBV7-9 with TRBJ2-5, with D perhaps TRBD2 (6 bases). Trimming removed 5 bases from V and 4 bases from J, with 29 bases in between. Germline-derived CDR1 and CDR2 are SEHNR and FQNEAQ (reference sequence). The CDR3 totals 19 residues. The CDR3 sequence is CASSHSYIPRSGDIETQYF. Here the CDR3 DNA reads TGTGCCAGCAGCCACTCTTACATACCCCGATCGGGGGATATAGAGACCCAGTACTTC.

CDR3 sequence: CASLEEAGTGKGSYTF. CDR3 nucleotide sequence: TGTGCCAGCTTAGAGGAGGCCGGGACAGGGAAAGGGAGCTACACCTTC. This sequence joins TRBV2 and TRBJ1-2, with 9 bases identical to TRBD1. This CDR3 region has 16 residues. V lost 8 bases and J lost 9; bases outside the gene matches: 19. The germline V gene encodes CDR1 SNHLY and CDR2 FYNNEI.

The chain has TRBV30 and TRBJ2-5; the match to TRBD1 covers 9 bases. Germline V gene sequence: CDR1 GTSNPN, CDR2 SVGIG (reference sequence). V shed 2 bases and J 5 bases; nucleotides not matched to a gene: 3. The CDR3 is 13 amino acids. The CDR3 is CAWSTGGMETQYF. In DNA form, the CDR3 reads TGTGCCTGGAGTACAGGGGGCATGGAGACCCAGTACTTC.

The V call is TRBV28, the J call TRBJ1-5, with D perhaps matching TRBD1 (6 bases). Germline loops: CDR1 MDHEN, CDR2 SYDVKM. There are 14 residues in the CDR3. V dropped 6 bases and J dropped 5 bases, with 14 bases sitting between them. CDR3 region: CASRHRALYQPQHF. In nucleotides, the CDR3 is TGTGCCAGCAGGCACAGGGCGCTCTATCAGCCCCAGCATTTT.

The rearrangement links TRBV15 to TRBJ2-5, with D perhaps TRBD1 (5 bases). The DNA end is a closer match to TRBJ2-7, so the J assignment may be wrong. The germline CDR1 and CDR2 sequences are LNHNV and YYDKDF (reference sequence). This CDR3 is built from 13 residues. The CDR3 DNA follows: TGTGCCACCAGACTATCAGGGTTCAACGAGCAGTACTTC. Amino acids: CATRLSGFNEQYF.

Only a few counts were recorded for this clone. The rearrangement links TRBV6-5 to TRBJ1-1, with 10 bases that match TRBD1. This CDR3 has 15 amino acids. Germline assignment: CDR1 MNHEY and CDR2 SVGAGI. The V gene end was trimmed by 4 bases and the J gene end by 4 bases; junction bases not matched to a gene: 6. The CDR3 sequence: CASSFDRGRGTEAFF. The CDR3 DNA follows: TGTGCCAGCAGTTTTGACAGGGGGCGCGGCACTGAAGCTTTCTTT.

V is TRBV27 and J is TRBJ2-7, with 9 bases lining up with TRBD1. J was trimmed by 5 bases and V by 5 bases; bases with no gene match: 7. The CDR3 length is 14 residues. Germline CDR1 is MNHEY and CDR2 is SMNVEV (reference sequence). In DNA, the CDR3 is TGTGCCAGCAGTCGCGGGACAGGGTATAACGAGCAGTACTTC. It is translated as CASSRGTGYNEQYF.

The V call is TRBV5-6, the J call TRBJ2-3, with D possibly matching TRBD2 (6 bases). Germline CDR1 and CDR2: SGHDT and YYEEEE. Between the trimmed V and J ends, which lost 0 bases and 2 bases, there was a span of 10 bases. CDR3 length: 15 residues. The CDR3 loop is CASSLAGGATDTQYF. The CDR3 DNA reads as TGTGCCAGCAGCTTGGCCGGCGGGGCCACAGATACGCAGTATTTT.

The chain recombines TRBV4-1 with TRBJ1-2, with a weak D call TRBD1 (6 bases). Per the germline V gene, CDR1 is MGHRA and CDR2 is YSYEKL. The CDR3 is 15 residues long. V was trimmed by 4 bases and J by 3 bases, leaving 15 bases between them. The CDR3: CASSPSGGADYGYTF. The CDR3 bases are TGCGCCAGCAGCCCCTCGGGGGGGGCTGACTATGGCTACACCTTC.

The CDR3 DNA sequence: TGTGCCAGCAGCGGGAGCTACACCGGGGAGCTGTTTTTT. This translates into CASSGSYTGELFF. This chain joins TRBV27 and TRBJ2-2, with D tentatively TRBD2 (6 bases). Per germline, CDR1 MNHEY and CDR2 SMNVEV (reference sequence). This CDR3 has 13 residues. V shed 6 bases and J shed 3 bases, with 8 bases lying between them.

This clone was detected only once. The chain employs TRBV11-3 and TRBJ2-1; the match to TRBD2 covers 10 bases. In germline, CDR1 is SGHNT, CDR2 YENEEA. CDR3 length: 17 amino acids. V dropped 4 bases and J dropped 7; count of bases not matched to a gene: 13. CDR3 in DNA: TGTGCCAGCAGCTCGCTTATAGCGGGAGGAGGAAGGAATGAGCAGTTCTTC. Translated, it gives CASSSLIAGGGRNEQFF.

The chain recombines TRBV5-6 with TRBJ2-7; D is uncertain. This CDR3 is 12 amino acids long. Germline CDR1 is SGHDT and CDR2 is YYEEEE. The ends were cut back, 0 bases at V and 4 bases at J, with 5 bases in the middle. Here the CDR3 DNA reads TGTGCCAGCAGCTTGGGCAGGTACGAGCAGTACTTC. Its protein is CASSLGRYEQYF.

The rearrangement links TRBV5-6 to TRBJ1-6; 10 bases map to TRBD1. With 2 bases clipped from V and 9 bases from J, the junction kept 14 bases outside the gene matches. Germline V gene sequence: CDR1 SGHDT, CDR2 YYEEEE. The CDR3 has 18 amino acids. Written as DNA, the CDR3 is TGTGCCAGCAGCTTTTCATCATTTTCGGGACAGGGGACTTCACCCCTCCACTTT. It is translated as CASSFSSFSGQGTSPLHF.

This chain connects TRBV10-3 to TRBJ2-3, with D perhaps TRBD1 (5 bases). This CDR3 is 15 amino acids long. Germline-derived CDR1 and CDR2 are ENHRY and SYGVKD. Trimming stripped 3 bases from V and 1 base from J, with 11 bases between. CDR3 in amino acids: CAISDRDSRTDTQYF. In DNA form, the CDR3 reads TGTGCCATCAGTGACAGGGATTCCCGCACAGATACGCAGTATTTT.

This chain connects TRBV9 to TRBJ2-1, with a tentative D call TRBD2 (5 bases). The CDR3 runs 14 residues. V was shortened by 3 bases and J by 8 bases, with 15 bases between the two germline ends. Germline V lookup: CDR1 SGDLS, CDR2 YYNGEE. The CDR3 nucleotides are TGTGCCAGCAGCGCCGAAGCAGCGGTCGATGAGCAGTTCTTC. This translates into CASSAEAAVDEQFF.

The V gene is TRBV5-1, the J gene TRBJ2-7, with D maybe TRBD2 (5 bases). The ends were cut back, 0 bases at V and 5 bases at J, with 15 bases in the middle. The CDR3 contains 15 residues. CDR1 is SGHRS, CDR2 YFSETQ, per germline. Here the CDR3 reads CASSLAGLSLDEQYF. In DNA form, the CDR3 reads TGCGCCAGCAGCTTGGCTGGACTTTCCTTGGACGAGCAGTACTTC.

The CDR3 DNA reads as TGTGCCAGCAGCATCACTAGCGGGAGGGGAGAGACCCAGTACTTC. Its translation is CASSITSGRGETQYF. The V gene is TRBV5-4, the J gene TRBJ2-5; TRBD2 matches at 13 bases. The CDR3 consists of 15 residues. Germline V lookup: CDR1 SGHNT, CDR2 YYREEE (reference sequence). Trimming took 4 bases from V and 4 from J; bases not matched to a gene: 4.

This rearrangement joins TRBV9 to TRBJ2-3, with D unresolved. This CDR3 has 15 residues. CDR1 is SGDLS and CDR2 is YYNGEE in the germline V gene. Deletions cut 0 bases from V and 1 base from J, with 9 bases between. Written as DNA, the CDR3 is TGTGCCAGCAGCGTAGGGCTAGAGGGCACAGATACGCAGTATTTT. Protein sequence: CASSVGLEGTDTQYF.